Below, 22 T cell receptor beta chains from the same sample are listed, as sequenced in a study of shared clonotypes between healthy human individuals. Libraries were prepared by immunoSEQ multiplex PCR; TCRdb keeps only in-frame clonotypes and omits some of them. The repertoire holds roughly 2.2 million clones, roughly 92% seen once, with roughly 0.34% in the top ten. Sequenced input: naive CD4+ T cells from PBMCs. Subset specified: CD45RA+ positively selected. These receptor sequences come from a man younger than 35 in good health. Some clones in this sample may be carry-over from other donors' samples.

J is TRBJ2-7 and V is TRBV11-2; perhaps TRBD2 as D (5 bases). There are 14 residues in the CDR3. Germline loops: CDR1 SGHAT, CDR2 FQNNGV. Trimming removed 5 bases from V and 2 bases from J, with 13 bases in between. For the CDR3, the DNA is TGTGCCAGCAGCCGCGGGCTAGCTACCTACGAGCAGTACTTC. Amino acids: CASSRGLATYEQYF.

V usage is TRBV5-1 and J usage is TRBJ2-2, with D perhaps TRBD2 (6 bases). Germline loops: CDR1 SGHRS, CDR2 YFSETQ. CDR3 length: 13 amino acids. Trimming removed 6 bases at V and 4 bases at J, with 10 bases between. In nucleotides, the CDR3 is TGCGCCAGCAACCTGGAGGGCACCGGGGAGCTGTTTTTT. It encodes CASNLEGTGELFF.

This chain joins TRBV6-6 and TRBJ2-7; 8 bases map to TRBD2. The length of the CDR3 is 16 residues. V lost 6 bases, J lost 0 bases, and 10 bases stayed unmatched. CDR1 is MNHNY and CDR2 is SVGAGI in the germline V gene (reference sequence). The CDR3: CASSTPLSGTSYEQYF. CDR3 coding DNA: TGTGCCAGCAGCACGCCCCTTAGCGGGACCTCCTACGAGCAGTACTTC.

This clone was picked up one time. The CDR3: CAISGRGYEQYF. As DNA, the CDR3 is TGTGCCATCAGTGGCAGGGGCTACGAGCAGTACTTC. The V and J genes are TRBV10-3 and TRBJ2-7; D possibly corresponds to TRBD1 (6 bases). Per germline, CDR1 ENHRY and CDR2 SYGVKD. V was shortened by 4 bases and J by 3 bases, with 7 bases between the two germline ends. This CDR3 has 12 amino acids.

The chain employs TRBV5-1 and TRBJ2-3; D uncertain. CDR1 and CDR2 from the germline V gene are SGHRS and YFSETQ. The CDR3 loop spans 12 amino acids. The V end lost 4 bases, the J end lost 2 bases, and 5 bases lay between the germline ends. Written as DNA, the CDR3 is TGCGCCAGCAGCGGACCCACAGATACGCAGTATTTT. It yields the protein CASSGPTDTQYF.

Of note for this clone: Other DNA sequences in this sample translate to the same CDR3. The rearrangement uses TRBV5-1 and TRBJ2-3; TRBD2 might be the D (5 bases). V gave up 0 bases and J gave up 2 bases, with 7 bases separating them. This CDR3 is 14 amino acids long. Germline lookup yields CDR1 SGHRS and CDR2 YFSETQ. CDR3 sequence (DNA): TGCGCCAGCAGCTTGGGTCGGGACACAGATACGCAGTATTTT. As protein: CASSLGRDTDTQYF. The entire variable domain, with the rest obtained from reference TRBV5-1 and TRBJ2-3, is as follows: KAGVTQTPRYLIKTRGQQVTLSCSPISGHRSVSWYQQTPGQGLQFLFEYFSETQRNKGNFPGRFSGRQFSNSRSEMNVSTLELGDSALYLCASSLGRDTDTQYFGPGTRLTVL.

V gene TRBV18 combines with J gene TRBJ1-2; the match to TRBD1 covers 8 bases. Trimming removed 7 bases from V and 8 bases from J; junction bases left unmatched: 15. Germline V CDR1 and CDR2: KGHSH, LQKENI. The CDR3 length is 15 residues. CDR3: CASFDPGQGIGGYTF. DNA of the CDR3: TGTGCCAGCTTCGATCCTGGACAGGGAATAGGGGGCTACACCTTC.

This clone was detected only once. The chain employs TRBV29-1 and TRBJ1-1, with D possibly being TRBD1 (5 bases). The ends were cut back, 4 bases at V and 5 bases at J, with 14 bases in the middle. This CDR3 region has 13 residues. Germline V gene sequence: CDR1 SQVTM, CDR2 ANQGSEA. CDR3 sequence: CSVGGVYRTEAFF. The DNA for the CDR3 is TGCAGCGTTGGGGGGGTCTATCGAACTGAAGCTTTCTTT.

The V call is TRBV7-9, the J call TRBJ2-2, with TRBD2 identical over 7 bases. Germline values: CDR1 SEHNR, CDR2 FQNEAQ (reference sequence). The CDR3 is made up of 16 amino acids. V lost 5 bases to trimming and J lost 3 bases; unmatched junction nucleotides: 9. The CDR3 nucleotides read TGTGCCAGCAGCCGGGACTACGACAGATACACCGGGGAGCTGTTTTTT. Translating gives CASSRDYDRYTGELFF.

This rearrangement joins TRBV29-1 to TRBJ1-1; 7 bases agree with TRBD1. Germline V gene lookup returns CDR1 SQVTM and CDR2 ANQGSEA. After removal of 5 bases from V and 5 bases from J, the junction contained 14 bases not matched to a gene. The CDR3 runs to 15 residues. CDR3 amino acids: CSVTYTGVLRTEAFF. The DNA of the CDR3 is TGCAGCGTTACATATACAGGGGTCTTGAGGACTGAAGCTTTCTTT.

The chain couples TRBV5-1 to TRBJ1-2, with 9 bases that match TRBD1. The CDR3 covers 15 residues. The ends lost 3 bases at V and 7 bases at J; junction bases unmatched: 10. The germline V gene has CDR1 SGHRS and CDR2 YFSETQ. The CDR3 sequence is CASSWGSDRGVGYTF. CDR3 nucleotide sequence: TGCGCCAGCAGCTGGGGATCGGACAGGGGAGTTGGCTACACCTTC. The full variable domain, its missing parts supplied by reference TRBV5-1 and TRBJ1-2, is KAGVTQTPRYLIKTRGQQVTLSCSPISGHRSVSWYQQTPGQGLQFLFEYFSETQRNKGNFPGRFSGRQFSNSRSEMNVSTLELGDSALYLCASSWGSDRGVGYTFGSGTRLTVV.

This chain joins TRBV28 and TRBJ2-7; tentatively, D is TRBD1 or TRBD2 (5 bases each). V was clipped by 10 bases and J by 5 bases, with 30 bases between them. Germline CDR1 MDHEN, CDR2 SYDVKM. CDR3 length: 17 amino acids. In DNA form, the CDR3 reads TGTGCCAACCCGGGACCCACGAAAACCCGAATCGGGGACGAGCAGTACTTC. It yields the protein CANPGPTKTRIGDEQYF.

The CDR3 DNA reads as TGTGCCAGCACCCAGATCGGGAGAGGGAACACAGATACGCAGTATTTT. Its translation is CASTQIGRGNTDTQYF. The chain couples TRBV7-3 to TRBJ2-3; D is possibly TRBD2 (6 bases). The V gene lost 7 bases and the J gene lost 2 bases, with 19 bases spanning the gap. The CDR3 extends over 16 amino acids. The V gene's germline CDR1 is SGHTA and CDR2 FQGTGA.

This chain connects TRBV15 to TRBJ2-7, with no clear D. Germline-derived CDR1 and CDR2 are LNHNV and YYDKDF (reference sequence). The V and J ends lost 8 bases and 6 bases respectively, with 14 bases between them. There are 12 residues in the CDR3. CDR3 in DNA: TGTGCCACCTCCGTAGTGGGTACCGAGCAGTACTTC. Translating it yields CATSVVGTEQYF.

V and J are TRBV7-2 and TRBJ1-2; maybe TRBD1 (6 bases). V gave up 2 bases and J gave up 5 bases, with 15 bases separating them. The V gene's germline CDR1 is SGHTA and CDR2 FQGNSA. The CDR3 extends over 15 amino acids. CDR3 region: CASSLNPPRGYGYTF. CDR3 bases: TGTGCCAGCAGCTTAAACCCCCCGAGGGGGTATGGCTACACCTTC. Full variable domain (rest looked up from reference TRBV7-2 and TRBJ1-2): GAGVSQSPSNKVTEKGKDVELRCDPISGHTALYWYRQSLGQGLEFLIYFQGNSAPDKSGLPSDRFSAERTGGSVSTLTIQRTQQEDSAVYLCASSLNPPRGYGYTFGSGTRLTVV.

Remarks on this clone: This sample includes further DNA sequences coding for the same CDR3. V and J are TRBV27 and TRBJ1-2, with D possibly matching TRBD1 (5 bases). Germline CDR1 MNHEY, CDR2 SMNVEV (reference sequence). Trimming removed 3 bases at V and 1 base at J, with 6 bases between. The CDR3 is 13 amino acids. CDR3 in DNA: TGTGCCAGCAGTTTGCAGGGTAACTATGGCTACACCTTC. It yields the protein CASSLQGNYGYTF.

The gene calls are TRBV2 and TRBJ2-3; no reliable D call. Trimming stripped 4 bases from V and 10 bases from J, with 9 bases between. Germline V gene sequence: CDR1 SNHLY, CDR2 FYNNEI. The CDR3 has 11 amino acids. The CDR3 protein is CASSGERAQYF. The DNA of the CDR3 is TGTGCCAGCAGTGGGGAAAGGGCGCAGTATTTT.

The rearrangement links TRBV28 to TRBJ2-5; tentatively, D is TRBD2 (7 bases). The CDR3 runs to 15 residues. Deletions cut 8 bases from V and 2 bases from J, with 18 bases between. The germline V gene has CDR1 MDHEN and CDR2 SYDVKM. The CDR3 region is CASLLRGGWQETQYF. The DNA for the CDR3 is TGTGCCAGCCTATTGAGGGGGGGTTGGCAAGAGACCCAGTACTTC. The variable domain in full, completed from reference TRBV28 and TRBJ2-5, reads DVKVTQSSRYLVKRTGEKVFLECVQDMDHENMFWYRQDPGLGLRLIYFSYDVKMKEKGDIPEGYSVSREKKERFSLILESASTNQTSMYLCASLLRGGWQETQYFGPGTRLLVL.

This chain uses TRBV7-6 with TRBJ2-5, with D possibly being TRBD2 (6 bases). The ends were cut back, 5 bases at V and 0 bases at J, with 19 bases in the middle. Germline V gene lookup returns CDR1 SGHVS and CDR2 FNYEAQ. The CDR3 spans 17 residues. CDR3 in DNA: TGTGCCAGCAGCCCCCGTGGGGGGAACTCGTACCAAGAGACCCAGTACTTC. Protein sequence: CASSPRGGNSYQETQYF.

Of note for this clone: Other DNA sequences from this sample encode an identical CDR3 as well. The chain has TRBV18 and TRBJ1-1, with TRBD1 identical over 8 bases. This CDR3 is 14 amino acids long. V lost 6 bases and J lost 0; bases outside the gene matches: 3. The germline gives CDR1 KGHSH, CDR2 LQKENI. The CDR3 loop is CASSLGQVNTEAFF. CDR3 nucleotide sequence: TGTGCCAGCTCCCTGGGACAGGTGAACACTGAAGCTTTCTTT.

The V call is TRBV7-8, the J call TRBJ1-3; no clear D. This CDR3 contains 16 residues. V gave up 1 base and J gave up 0 bases, with 10 bases separating them. Germline V CDR1 and CDR2: SGHVS, FQNEAQ. The CDR3 coding sequence is TGTGCCAGCAGCTTAGGTTTTCAGCCCTCTGGAAACACCATATATTTT. Translating it yields CASSLGFQPSGNTIYF.

As to this clone: Within the sample, other DNA sequences also encode this same CDR3. The chain joins TRBV6-5 to TRBJ2-1; 7 nucleotides line up with TRBD1. The CDR3 loop spans 13 amino acids. Germline trimming cut 6 bases from V and 3 bases from J; bases unmatched to any gene: 2. Germline values: CDR1 MNHEY, CDR2 SVGAGI. CDR3: CASRRDSYNEQFF. The CDR3 DNA follows: TGTGCCAGCAGAAGGGACAGCTACAATGAGCAGTTCTTC.